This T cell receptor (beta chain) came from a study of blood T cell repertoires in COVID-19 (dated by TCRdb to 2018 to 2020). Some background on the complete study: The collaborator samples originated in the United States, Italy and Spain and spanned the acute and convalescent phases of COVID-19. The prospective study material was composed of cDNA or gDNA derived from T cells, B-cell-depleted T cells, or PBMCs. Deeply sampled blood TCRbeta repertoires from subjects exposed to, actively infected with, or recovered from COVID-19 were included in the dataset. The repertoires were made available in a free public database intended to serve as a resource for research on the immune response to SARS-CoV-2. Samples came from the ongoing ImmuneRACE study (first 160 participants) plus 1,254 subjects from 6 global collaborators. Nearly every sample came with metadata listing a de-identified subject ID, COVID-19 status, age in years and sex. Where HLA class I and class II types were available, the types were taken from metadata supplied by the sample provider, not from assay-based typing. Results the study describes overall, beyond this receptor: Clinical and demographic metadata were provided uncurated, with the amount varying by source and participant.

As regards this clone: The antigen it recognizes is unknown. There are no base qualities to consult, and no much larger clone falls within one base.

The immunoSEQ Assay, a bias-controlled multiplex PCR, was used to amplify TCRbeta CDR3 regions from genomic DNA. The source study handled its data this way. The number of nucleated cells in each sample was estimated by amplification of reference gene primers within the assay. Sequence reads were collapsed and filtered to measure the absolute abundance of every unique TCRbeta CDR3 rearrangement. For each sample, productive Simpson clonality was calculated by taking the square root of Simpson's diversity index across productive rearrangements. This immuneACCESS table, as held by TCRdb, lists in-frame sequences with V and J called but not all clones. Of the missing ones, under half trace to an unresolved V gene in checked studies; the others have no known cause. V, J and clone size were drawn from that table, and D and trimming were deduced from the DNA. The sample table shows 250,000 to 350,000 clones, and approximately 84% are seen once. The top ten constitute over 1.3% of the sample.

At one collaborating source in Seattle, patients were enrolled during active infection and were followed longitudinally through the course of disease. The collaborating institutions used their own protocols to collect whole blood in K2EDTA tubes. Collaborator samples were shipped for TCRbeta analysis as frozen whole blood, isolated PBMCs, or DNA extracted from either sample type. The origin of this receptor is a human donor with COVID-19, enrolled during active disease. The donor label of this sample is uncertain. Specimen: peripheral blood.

CDR3 reads: CASSVRQGYFYGYTF. The nucleotide sequence reads TGTGCCAGCAGCGTTCGACAGGGATACTTCTATGGCTACACCTTC. Recombination linked TRBV5-6 to TRBJ1-2; 7 bases in the junction line up with TRBD1. Spanning cysteine to phenylalanine, the CDR3 consists of 15 amino acids. Just the 45-base CDR3 DNA is kept, in frame starting at base 1. Trimmed from V: 4 bases; trimmed from J: 4 bases; junction bases lacking a gene match: 10. From the germline V gene, CDR1 is SGHDT and CDR2 is YYEEEE.